The TCR beta chain under discussion was sequenced for a study of T cell clusters in autoimmune cytopenias. About the research overall: TRB sequencing had a median approximately 52,000 reads and about 2,400 distinct clonotypes per sample.

The CDR3 length is 19 residues. The germline V gene encodes CDR1 MNHNS and CDR2 SASEGT. One tube held mixed TRB-A and TRB-B primer pools for touch-down PCR. From its re-call of the multiplex PCR reads, TCRdb lists each CDR3 protein once, without DNA. The sample's table shows about 11,000 distinct CDR3 sequences. TRB was amplified from roughly 270 ng of peripheral blood genomic DNA per sample. Study-level findings and limits: Active autoimmune hepatitis patients had around 2.7-fold fewer exclusive TRB clusters than healthy donors.

Note on this clonotype: Its antigen is currently unknown.

These sequences were also reported in another study, on T cell repertoires in aging, cancer and after chemotherapy. That investigation notes: Across the chemotherapy interval, each cancer cohort showed higher median generation probability, suggesting thymic rebound.

Sequencing used peripheral blood. The sequence derives from a human donor in good health. The V and J genes are TRBV6-1 and TRBJ1-2. CDR3 sequence reads: CASSEGRMILGGANYGYTF.